This T cell receptor beta chain emerged from a study of T cell responses to AZD1222 COVID-19 vaccine. Regarding the study as a whole: Baseline serology detected seropositivity in only six or seven AZD1222 recipients.

This clone was found a few times. Its antigen remains unknown. Clones were read by immunoSEQ multiplex PCR, and TCRdb kept only the in-frame ones, dropping some. The sample records approximately 150,000 clones, roughly 90% being singletons. The CDR3 is 15 amino acids. The V and J ends lost 5 bases and 1 base, in that order; junction bases with no gene match: 8. CDR1 is MDHEN, CDR2 SYDVKM, per germline. This chain connects TRBV28 to TRBJ2-7, with 7 bases that match TRBD1. Sequenced here: peripheral blood, sampled 28 days after the second AZD1222 dose. The TCR was taken from an adult who received the AZD1222 COVID-19 vaccine. CDR3 DNA sequence: TGTGCCAGCAGTCCCCGTGAGGGGGCTTCCTACGAGCAGTACTTC. Translation gives CASSPREGASYEQYF.